The 10 T cell receptor beta chains below were found in one sample sequenced in a study of radiation and T cells in renal cell carcinoma. Indicated treatment: 15 Gy SBRT to primary tumor, nephrectomy 4 weeks later. The repertoire was sequenced with immunoSEQ multiplex PCR; TCRdb's copy has only in-frame clones and lacks some. Among 15,000 to 20,000 clones listed, about 56% were seen once. The sequences come from tumor tissue, collected from a patient whose treatment included radiotherapy and nephrectomy. All receptors derive from a man in his forties or fifties with renal cell carcinoma.

The chain's CDR3 is CASSLPWVREQFF. The CDR3 DNA follows: TGTGCCAGCAGCTTACCGTGGGTCCGCGAGCAGTTCTTC. V and J are TRBV7-9 and TRBJ2-1, with D unclear. CDR1 and CDR2 from the germline V gene are SEHNR and FQNEAQ (reference sequence). The CDR3 runs to 13 residues. Trimming took off 2 bases at V and 10 bases at J, with 12 bases between the two ends.

The CDR3 reads CSVVGHRDNYYEQYF. The DNA for the CDR3 is TGCAGCGTTGTCGGGCACCGGGACAACTACTACGAGCAGTACTTC. The V and J genes are TRBV29-1 and TRBJ2-7; weak D call: TRBD1 (6 bases). V lost 4 bases to trimming and J lost 3 bases, with 19 bases between them. The CDR3 is 15 residues long. The germline gives CDR1 SQVTM, CDR2 ANQGSEA.

In its sample, this clone was seen a few times. CDR3 sequence: CASSVSQGAKNIQYF. The CDR3 nucleotides read TGCGCCAGCAGCGTCTCACAGGGGGCCAAAAACATTCAGTACTTC. The chain combines TRBV5-1 with TRBJ2-4, with TRBD1 matching 7 bases. The CDR3 totals 15 residues. J gave up 1 base and V 4 bases, and 5 bases lay outside the gene matches. The germline CDR1 and CDR2 sequences are SGHRS and YFSETQ.

The rearrangement joins TRBV4-1 to TRBJ2-7, with D perhaps TRBD2 (6 bases). Trimming removed 0 bases at V and 2 bases at J, with 17 bases between. CDR1 and CDR2 (germline): MGHRA, YSYEKL. The CDR3 spans 17 residues. The CDR3 region has the DNA TGCGCCAGCAGCCAAGATAATTATGCGGGAATCCCCTACGAGCAGTACTTC. Protein sequence: CASSQDNYAGIPYEQYF.

The genes are TRBV27 and TRBJ2-3; no reliable D call. CDR1 is MNHEY, CDR2 SMNVEV, per germline (reference sequence). Trimming took off 5 bases at V and 3 bases at J, with 21 bases between the two ends. The CDR3 spans 17 residues. The CDR3 DNA is TGTGCCAGCAGTCACTTCCCTAGGTTAACTTCGACAGATACGCAGTATTTT. Amino acids: CASSHFPRLTSTDTQYF.

The CDR3 DNA is TGCGCCAGCAGTGGCGACTCTGCGGCTAACTATGGCTACACCTTC. This translates into CASSGDSAANYGYTF. J is TRBJ1-2 and V is TRBV10-2; D ambiguous. V was pared by 4 bases and J by 0 bases, with 12 bases between. The CDR3 has 15 residues. The germline CDR1 and CDR2 sequences are WSHSY and SAAADI.

J is TRBJ2-7 and V is TRBV10-3; D may be TRBD1 or TRBD2 (5 bases each). The CDR3 runs to 14 residues. The V gene lost 3 bases and the J gene lost 2 bases, with 11 bases spanning the gap. Germline V CDR1 and CDR2: ENHRY, SYGVKD. The CDR3 bases are TGTGCCATCAGTGATGGGGGACGTACCTACGAGCAGTACTTC. Its protein product is CAISDGGRTYEQYF.

This chain connects TRBV4-3 to TRBJ2-7, with D possibly being TRBD2 (5 bases). The V gene's germline CDR1 is LGHNA and CDR2 YSLEER. The CDR3 is made up of 17 amino acids. The ends were cut back, 0 bases at V and 3 bases at J, with 18 bases in the middle. The CDR3 protein is CASSQEAAIGDRYEQYF. The CDR3 nucleotides are TGCGCCAGCAGCCAAGAAGCGGCTATCGGAGACCGCTACGAGCAGTACTTC.

This clone was found a few times. This chain joins TRBV28 and TRBJ1-1; D is ambiguous. The CDR3 runs to 11 residues. Trimming took 6 bases from V and 10 from J, leaving 12 bases between them. CDR1 MDHEN and CDR2 SYDVKM come from the germline V gene. The CDR3 protein is CASSRRFSAFF. The CDR3 nucleotides read TGTGCCAGCAGCCGTCGCTTTTCAGCTTTCTTT.

V and J are TRBV28 and TRBJ1-2, with D perhaps TRBD1 (6 bases). The germline V and J ends were trimmed by 10 bases and 2 bases, with 14 bases remaining between them. CDR3 length: 13 amino acids. Germline V gene lookup returns CDR1 MDHEN and CDR2 SYDVKM. The CDR3 loop reads CATALRGNYGYTF. DNA for the CDR3: TGTGCCACCGCCCTCAGGGGAAACTATGGCTACACCTTC.